The rows below give T cell receptor beta chains drawn from one sample of a study of blood T cells in healthy people across ages. TCRdb used MiXCR to reprocess the 5' RACE reads, holding one entry per CDR3 protein. Here the sample spans over a million distinct CDR3 sequences, 40% to 55% being singletons. Sequencing used blood. Receptor source: a woman aged 55 to 70 in good health. Both conserved end residues are part of each CDR3. A D gene is named only where the DNA matches it firmly. Not every row has a clone size; where given, it reads once, few, many or a size class.

V: TRBV6-5
size: NA
J: TRBJ2-1
D: TRBD1
length: 14
CDR3: CASAGQGAGNEQFF
DNA: TGTGCCAGCGCGGGACAGGGGGCTGGAAATGAGCAGTTCTTC

V: TRBV30
size: NA
J: TRBJ2-4
D: NA
length: 15
CDR3: CAWKGQMLAKNIQYF
DNA: TGTGCCTGGAAGGGGCAAATGTTAGCCAAAAACATTCAGTACTTC

V: TRBV7-9
size: few
J: TRBJ1-5
D: NA
length: 15
CDR3: CASSLAAGVGQPQHF
DNA: TGTGCCAGCAGCTTAGCAGCAGGGGTCGGTCAGCCCCAGCATTTT

V: TRBV5-1
size: once
J: TRBJ2-2
D: NA
length: 10
CDR3: CAQGSGELFF
DNA: TGCGCCCAGGGGTCCGGGGAGCTGTTTTTT

V: TRBV20-1
size: NA
J: TRBJ2-1
D: TRBD2
length: 17
CDR3: CSARELAGTQIRGEQFF
DNA: TGCAGTGCTAGAGAGCTAGCGGGGACCCAGATACGCGGTGAGCAGTTCTTC

V: TRBV11-1
size: NA
J: TRBJ2-7
D: TRBD2
length: 15
CDR3: CVSSLGRLAGGEQYF
DNA: TGTGTCAGCAGCTTAGGACGACTAGCGGGAGGCGAGCAGTACTTC

V: TRBV12-3/TRBV12-4
size: NA
J: TRBJ2-7
D: NA
length: 13
CDR3: CASTDPLLDEQYF
DNA: TGTGCCAGCACGGACCCTCTTCTCGACGAGCAGTACTTC

V: TRBV27
size: few
J: TRBJ2-7
D: TRBD1
length: 14
CDR3: CASTMGTGSYEQYF
DNA: TGTGCCAGCACCATGGGGACAGGGAGTTACGAGCAGTACTTC

V: TRBV4-1
size: NA
J: TRBJ2-1
D: NA
length: 13
CDR3: CASSQEAVYEQFF
DNA: TGCGCCAGCAGCCAAGAGGCTGTTTATGAGCAGTTCTTC

V: TRBV7-9
size: NA
J: TRBJ2-7
D: NA
length: 12
CDR3: CASSFPSNEQYF
DNA: TGTGCCAGCAGCTTCCCATCCAACGAGCAGTACTTC

V: TRBV9
size: NA
J: TRBJ2-1
D: TRBD1
length: 15
CDR3: CASSDPGQGAKEQFF
DNA: TGTGCCAGCAGCGACCCGGGACAGGGGGCAAAAGAGCAGTTCTTC

V: TRBV2
size: once
J: TRBJ2-1
D: TRBD2
length: 15
CDR3: CASSSEGLAGFEQFF
DNA: TGTGCCAGCAGTTCCGAGGGCTTAGCGGGATTTGAGCAGTTCTTC

V: TRBV11-1
size: many
J: TRBJ2-7
D: NA
length: 12
CDR3: CASSLDSVEQYF
DNA: TGTGCCAGCAGCTTAGACAGCGTCGAGCAGTACTTC

V: TRBV7-8
size: NA
J: TRBJ2-7
D: NA
length: 14
CDR3: CASSHDRHSYEQYF
DNA: TGTGCCAGCAGCCACGACAGGCATTCCTACGAGCAGTACTTC

V: TRBV12-3/TRBV12-4
size: few
J: TRBJ2-3
D: TRBD1
length: 18
CDR3: CASSLGLAGGHSTDTQYF
DNA: TGTGCCAGCAGTTTGGGTTTGGCAGGGGGTCATAGCACAGATACGCAGTATTTT

V: TRBV3-1
size: NA
J: TRBJ2-3
D: TRBD2
length: 17
CDR3: CASSQDRVGGMTDTQYF
DNA: TGTGCCAGCAGCCAAGATCGCGTGGGAGGGATGACAGATACGCAGTATTTT

V: TRBV7-9
size: NA
J: TRBJ2-7
D: TRBD1
length: 17
CDR3: CASSNTNRDRSSYEQYF
DNA: TGTGCCAGCAGCAATACCAACCGGGACAGGAGCTCCTACGAGCAGTACTTC

V: TRBV29-1
size: NA
J: TRBJ2-5
D: TRBD1
length: 12
CDR3: CSGGQGGLQQYF
DNA: TGCAGCGGCGGACAGGGTGGTCTACAGCAGTACTTC

V: TRBV25-1
size: NA
J: TRBJ1-2
D: NA
length: 15
CDR3: CASSPVGSRVDGYTF
DNA: TGTGCCAGCAGTCCCGTGGGGTCGCGTGTAGATGGCTACACCTTC

V: TRBV29-1
size: many
J: TRBJ2-1
D: TRBD1
length: 15
CDR3: CSVEGTGITYNEQFF
DNA: TGCAGCGTTGAAGGGACAGGGATTACCTACAATGAGCAGTTCTTC

V: TRBV28
size: NA
J: TRBJ1-4
D: NA
length: 12
CDR3: CASNSPNEKLFF
DNA: TGTGCCAGCAACTCTCCTAATGAAAAACTGTTTTTT

V: TRBV6-5
size: NA
J: TRBJ1-2
D: NA
length: 15
CDR3: CASSYLGQGSYGYTF
DNA: TGTGCCAGCAGTTACCTCGGGCAGGGGAGCTATGGCTACACCTTC

V: TRBV6-1
size: few
J: TRBJ2-7
D: TRBD1
length: 13
CDR3: CASVNRGDYEQYF
DNA: TGTGCCAGCGTGAACAGGGGGGATTACGAGCAGTACTTC

V: TRBV10-1
size: NA
J: TRBJ2-3
D: TRBD1
length: 12
CDR3: CASREGTGTQYF
DNA: TGCGCCAGCAGGGAGGGGACAGGTACGCAGTATTTT

V: TRBV11-1
size: few
J: TRBJ2-3
D: TRBD1
length: 15
CDR3: CASSTGTGELDTQYF
DNA: TGTGCCAGCAGCACCGGGACAGGGGAGTTGGATACGCAGTATTTT

V: TRBV20-1
size: NA
J: TRBJ2-5
D: TRBD1
length: 13
CDR3: CSARRTGGQEQYF
DNA: TGCAGTGCTAGACGGACAGGGGGTCAGGAGCAGTACTTC

V: TRBV20-1
size: NA
J: TRBJ2-1
D: TRBD1
length: 15
CDR3: CSARGYDRGEDEQFF
DNA: TGCAGTGCTAGGGGCTATGACAGGGGGGAGGATGAGCAGTTCTTC

V: TRBV5-1
size: few
J: TRBJ2-1
D: TRBD2
length: 16
CDR3: CASSRTSGRAGNEQFF
DNA: TGCGCCAGCAGCCGGACTAGCGGGAGGGCCGGGAATGAGCAGTTCTTC

V: TRBV29-1
size: NA
J: TRBJ2-7
D: NA
length: 14
CDR3: CSVAMGQGSFEQYF
DNA: TGCAGCGTTGCAATGGGTCAGGGGTCTTTCGAGCAGTACTTC

V: TRBV12-3/TRBV12-4
size: NA
J: TRBJ2-3
D: TRBD2
length: 16
CDR3: CASSLLAGGKTDTEYF
DNA: TGTGCCAGCAGTCTCCTAGCGGGAGGGAAGACAGATACGGAGTATTTT

V: TRBV2
size: few
J: TRBJ2-7
D: TRBD2
length: 17
CDR3: CASRRKEVGGVVYEQYF
DNA: TGTGCCAGCAGAAGAAAGGAGGTTGGGGGGGTCGTCTACGAGCAGTACTTC

V: TRBV4-2
size: few
J: TRBJ2-5
D: NA
length: 17
CDR3: CASSQGPPGGDRETQYF
DNA: TGTGCCAGCAGCCAAGGCCCACCCGGAGGGGATAGAGAGACCCAGTACTTC

V: TRBV7-9
size: many
J: TRBJ2-7
D: NA
length: 13
CDR3: CASSGRRIYEQYF
DNA: TGTGCCAGCAGCGGCCGGAGGATCTACGAGCAGTACTTC

V: TRBV29-1
size: NA
J: TRBJ1-1
D: NA
length: 13
CDR3: CSVEKGMNTEAFF
DNA: TGCAGCGTTGAAAAGGGGATGAACACTGAAGCTTTCTTT

V: TRBV4-2
size: NA
J: TRBJ2-4
D: TRBD2
length: 19
CDR3: CASSQAVTSGSLAKNIQYF
DNA: TGTGCCAGCAGCCAAGCGGTAACTAGCGGGTCTCTAGCCAAAAACATTCAGTACTTC

V: TRBV15
size: few
J: TRBJ2-5
D: NA
length: 14
CDR3: CATAGDRALITQYF
DNA: TGTGCCACCGCAGGGGACCGGGCCCTAATTACCCAGTACTTC

V: TRBV7-8
size: few
J: TRBJ2-3
D: NA
length: 15
CDR3: CASSILGTSTDTQYF
DNA: TGTGCCAGCAGCATCCTAGGGACTAGCACAGATACGCAGTATTTT

V: TRBV5-5
size: NA
J: TRBJ2-5
D: NA
length: 14
CDR3: CASSPRTKQETQYF
DNA: TGTGCCAGCAGCCCAAGGACTAAACAAGAGACCCAGTACTTC

V: TRBV20-1
size: once
J: TRBJ2-7
D: NA
length: 15
CDR3: CGAKDEVTGSHEQYF
DNA: TGCGGTGCTAAAGATGAGGTGACAGGTTCCCACGAGCAGTACTTC

V: TRBV9
size: NA
J: TRBJ2-3
D: NA
length: 16
CDR3: CASSRSLGGLSDTQYF
DNA: TGTGCCAGCAGCCGTAGCCTTGGGGGTTTATCAGATACGCAGTATTTT